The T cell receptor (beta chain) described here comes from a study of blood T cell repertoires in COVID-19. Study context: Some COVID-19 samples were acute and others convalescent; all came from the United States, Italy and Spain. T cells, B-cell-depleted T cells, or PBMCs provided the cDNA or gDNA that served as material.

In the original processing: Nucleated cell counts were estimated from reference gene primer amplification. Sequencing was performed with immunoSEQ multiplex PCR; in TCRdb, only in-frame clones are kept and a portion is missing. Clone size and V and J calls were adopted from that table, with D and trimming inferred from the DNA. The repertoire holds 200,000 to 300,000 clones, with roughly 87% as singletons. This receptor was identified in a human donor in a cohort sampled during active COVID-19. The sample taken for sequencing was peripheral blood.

CDR3 bases: TGTGCCAGCAGCCAGGGTGATGGGACACTTACCTACGAGCAGTACTTC. Translating gives CASSQGDGTLTYEQYF. The genes are TRBV3-1 (or the pseudogene TRBV3-2) and TRBJ2-7; a possible D gene is TRBD1 (6 bases). Germline CDR1 reads LGHDT; CDR2 reads YNNKEL (reference sequence). V lost 3 bases and J 2 bases, leaving 17 bases between the germline ends. This CDR3 contains 16 residues.